The next 3 T cell receptor beta chains were all read from a single sample in a study of blood T cell repertoires in COVID-19 (dated by TCRdb to 2019 to 2021). The library was obtained by the immunoSEQ multiplex PCR assay. Drawn from immuneACCESS, this table holds only the in-frame rearrangements with V and J called that TCRdb kept. Clones are partly lost; checked studies trace under half to an unresolved V gene and leave the rest unexplained. Across this sample there are 50,000 to 65,000 clones, with approximately 92% seen only once. The top ten clonotypes cover approximately 6% of the sample. The specimen was peripheral blood. The receptors were sampled from a human donor in a cohort sampled during active COVID-19.

The chain recombines TRBV9 with TRBJ1-2; possible D gene TRBD1, 5 bases. Germline-derived CDR1 and CDR2 are SGDLS and YYNGEE. The germline V and J ends were trimmed by 5 bases and 2 bases, with 10 bases remaining between them. CDR3 length equals 13 residues. The CDR3 sequence is CASSRQGNYGYTF. As DNA, the CDR3 is TGTGCCAGCAGTCGTCAGGGAAACTATGGCTACACCTTC.

The CDR3 DNA reads as TGTGCCAGCAGTTACAGGGGCGACGGAGAGCAGTACTTC. As protein: CASSYRGDGEQYF. This chain uses TRBV6-5 with TRBJ2-7; D might be TRBD1 (5 bases). Trimming removed 2 bases from V and 7 bases from J, with 12 bases in between. The CDR3 is 13 amino acids. Germline V gene data show CDR1 as MNHEY and CDR2 as SVGAGI.

In DNA form, the CDR3 reads TGTGCCAGCAGCTCCACACAAGAGACCCAGTACTTC. Translated: CASSSTQETQYF. The chain recombines TRBV7-9 with TRBJ2-5; unclear D gene. CDR1 is SEHNR and CDR2 is FQNEAQ in the germline V gene (reference sequence). V lost 4 bases and J lost 2, with 5 bases in between. The CDR3 totals 12 residues.